Below, 14 T cell receptor beta chains from the same sample are listed, as sequenced in a study of cytomegalovirus exposure and HLA in healthy donors. Vbeta (60) and Jbeta (13) primers were used in the PCR. The table came from immunoSEQ multiplex PCR; TCRdb's copy has only in-frame clones and leaves some out. In the table there are tens of thousands of clones, approximately 81% of which are singletons. Sequenced input: PBMCs. The receptor source for this set is a woman between 50 and 59 years old in good health and CMV-seropositive.

The chain couples TRBV30 to TRBJ1-4, with D possibly TRBD1 on 5 matching bases. The CDR3 covers 14 residues. The germline V and J ends were trimmed by 0 bases and 4 bases, with 9 bases remaining between them. Germline CDR1 GTSNPN, CDR2 SVGIG (reference sequence). CDR3 DNA sequence: TGTGCCTGGAGTGTACGGCAGGGTAATGAAAAACTGTTTTTT. Protein product: CAWSVRQGNEKLFF.

The gene calls are TRBV20-1 and TRBJ1-1; D is unresolved. V was clipped by 1 base and J by 3 bases, with 3 bases between them. Germline V gene sequence: CDR1 DFQATT, CDR2 SNEGSKA (reference sequence). CDR3 length: 11 residues. CDR3 sequence reads: CSARAYTEAFF. As DNA, the CDR3 is TGCAGTGCTAGAGCTTACACTGAAGCTTTCTTT.

Here the CDR3 reads CASTWGGTGAYEQYF. CDR3 DNA sequence: TGTGCCAGCACCTGGGGGGGGACAGGGGCGTACGAGCAGTACTTC. The rearrangement joins TRBV6-1 to TRBJ2-7; 10 bases fit TRBD1. After removal of 7 bases from V and 4 bases from J, the junction contained 10 bases not matched to a gene. The CDR3 has 15 residues. Per the germline V gene, CDR1 is MNHNS and CDR2 is SASEGT.

The chain joins TRBV18 to TRBJ2-1; 7 nucleotides match TRBD1. The V segment lost 6 bases and the J segment 2 bases; nucleotides outside the gene matches: 10. The germline V gene encodes CDR1 KGHSH and CDR2 LQKENI. There are 16 residues in the CDR3. CDR3 residues: CASSPVRGGAYNEQFF. In DNA, the CDR3 is TGTGCCAGCTCCCCGGTAAGAGGGGGCGCCTACAATGAGCAGTTCTTC.

The chain couples TRBV11-3 to TRBJ2-7; 7 bases fit TRBD2. Germline trimming cut 1 base from V and 0 bases from J; bases unmatched to any gene: 6. Germline assignment: CDR1 SGHNT and CDR2 YENEEA. The CDR3 contains 16 residues. DNA for the CDR3: TGTGCCAGCAGCTTAGGGCGGGAGTTTATCTCCTACGAGCAGTACTTC. Translating it yields CASSLGREFISYEQYF.

The J gene is TRBJ2-1, the V gene TRBV7-9, with D possibly matching TRBD1 (5 bases). Trimming removed 2 bases from V and 5 bases from J, with 13 bases in between. The germline V gene has CDR1 SEHNR and CDR2 FQNEAQ (reference sequence). This CDR3 is built from 15 residues. The CDR3 nucleotides are TGTGCCAGCAGCTTAAGAAACTGGGGCGACAATGAGCAGTTCTTC. Encoded protein: CASSLRNWGDNEQFF.

This clone came up a few times. The V call is TRBV5-1, the J call TRBJ2-1; 11 bases align to TRBD2. Germline CDR1 SGHRS, CDR2 YFSETQ. The CDR3 is 17 amino acids. V lost 3 bases and J lost 2; bases outside the gene matches: 7. CDR3 coding DNA: TGCGCCAGCAGCTCGGGACTAGCGGAGGTTGCCTACAATGAGCAGTTCTTC. It codes for CASSSGLAEVAYNEQFF.

The rearrangement joins TRBV5-4 to TRBJ2-1; D gene uncertain. V was cut by 3 bases and J by 6 bases, with 13 bases left in between. Germline V CDR1 and CDR2: SGHNT, YYREEE (reference sequence). The CDR3 contains 14 residues. The CDR3 protein is CASSSPRSSNEQFF. The CDR3 nucleotides read TGTGCCAGCAGCTCGCCGAGGAGCAGCAATGAGCAGTTCTTC. The full variable domain, rest sourced from reference TRBV5-4 and TRBJ2-1, is ETGVTQSPTHLIKTRGQQVTLRCSSQSGHNTVSWYQQALGQGPQFIFQYYREEENGRGNFPPRFSGLQFPNYSSELNVNALELDDSALYLCASSSPRSSNEQFFGPGTRLTVL.

The gene calls are TRBV2 and TRBJ2-5, with 8 positions matching TRBD2. Germline loops: CDR1 SNHLY, CDR2 FYNNEI. V trimming: 5 bases; J trimming: 1 base; junction bases outside the gene matches: 6. This CDR3 has 15 residues. CDR3 nucleotide sequence: TGTGCCAGCAGTAGTTTAGCGGGGAGCCAAGAGACCCAGTACTTC. Translation: CASSSLAGSQETQYF.

V gene TRBV6-5 combines with J gene TRBJ1-2; D gene uncertain. Germline CDR1 and CDR2: MNHEY and SVGAGI. With 6 bases removed from V and 5 bases from J, the gap between germline ends came to 16 bases. This CDR3 spans 14 amino acids. This chain's CDR3 is CASSESDAGYGYTF. CDR3 in DNA: TGTGCCAGCAGCGAGTCAGACGCGGGGTATGGCTACACCTTC.

The chain has TRBV13 and TRBJ1-1; 12 nucleotides agree with TRBD1. V dropped 4 bases and J dropped 1; count of bases not matched to a gene: 7. CDR3 length: 17 amino acids. Germline loops: CDR1 PRHDT, CDR2 FYEKMQ (reference sequence). CDR3 nucleotide sequence: TGTGCCAGCAGCTGGGACAGGGGGCGAGGAAAGAACACTGAAGCTTTCTTT. Translation: CASSWDRGRGKNTEAFF. Combining the CDR3 with reference TRBV13 and TRBJ1-1 gives the whole variable domain AAGVIQSPRHLIKEKRETATLKCYPIPRHDTVYWYQQGPGQDPQFLISFYEKMQSDKGSIPDRFSAQQFSDYHSELNMSSLELGDSALYFCASSWDRGRGKNTEAFFGQGTRLTVV.

The gene calls are TRBV2 and TRBJ1-2, with 9 positions matching TRBD1. The germline V gene encodes CDR1 SNHLY and CDR2 FYNNEI. CDR3 length: 14 amino acids. V lost 6 bases to trimming and J lost 7 bases; unmatched junction nucleotides: 9. CDR3 loop: CASRSGTGIGGYTF. The CDR3 bases are TGTGCCAGCAGATCCGGGACAGGGATAGGTGGCTACACCTTC.

The chain has TRBV19 and TRBJ1-5; D is possibly TRBD1 (6 bases). V dropped 3 bases and J dropped 7 bases, with 7 bases sitting between them. The CDR3 extends over 12 amino acids. The V gene's germline CDR1 is LNHDA and CDR2 SQIVND (reference sequence). Written as DNA, the CDR3 is TGTGCCAGTAGTATGGGGGCCCAGCCCCAGCATTTT. This codes for CASSMGAQPQHF.

The chain recombines TRBV30 with TRBJ2-5, with 7 bases that match TRBD1. Germline CDR1 and CDR2: GTSNPN and SVGIG (reference sequence). The length of the CDR3 is 12 residues. V lost 5 bases to trimming and J lost 2 bases; unmatched junction nucleotides: 2. This chain's CDR3 is CAWGGQQETQYF. The CDR3 region has the DNA TGTGCCTGGGGGGGACAGCAAGAGACCCAGTACTTC.